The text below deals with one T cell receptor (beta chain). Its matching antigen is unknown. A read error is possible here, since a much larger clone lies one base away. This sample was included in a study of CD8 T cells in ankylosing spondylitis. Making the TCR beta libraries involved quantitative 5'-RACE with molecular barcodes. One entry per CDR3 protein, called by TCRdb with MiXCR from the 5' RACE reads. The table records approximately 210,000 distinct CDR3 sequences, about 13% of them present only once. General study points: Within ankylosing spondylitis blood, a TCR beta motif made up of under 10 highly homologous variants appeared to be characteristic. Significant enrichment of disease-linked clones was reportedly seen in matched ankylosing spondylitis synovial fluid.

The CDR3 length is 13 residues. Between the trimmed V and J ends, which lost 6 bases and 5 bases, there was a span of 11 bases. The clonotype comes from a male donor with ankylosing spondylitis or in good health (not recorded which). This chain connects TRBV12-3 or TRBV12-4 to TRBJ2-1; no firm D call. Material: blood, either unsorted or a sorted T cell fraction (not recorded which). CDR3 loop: CASSWIWDNEQFF. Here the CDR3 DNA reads TGTGCCAGCAGCTGGATATGGGACAATGAGCAGTTCTTC.